This T cell receptor (beta chain) was recovered during a study of T cells in localized non-small cell lung cancer. Findings and limits, study-wide: A higher density of T cells in blood coincided with extended overall survival.

Using immunoSEQ multiplex PCR, the repertoire was profiled, and TCRdb retains in-frame clones only, with some absent. The table shows 25,000 to 35,000 clones, with about nine tenths occurring only once. This clone is a singleton in its sample. The antigen is not known. The CDR3 contains 15 residues. The J segment lost 7 bases and the V segment lost 4 bases, leaving 8 bases of the junction unmatched. Germline V gives CDR1 SGHDT, CDR2 YYEEEE. The sequence was obtained from a female donor older than 55 with stage I lung adenocarcinoma. The rearrangement joins TRBV5-6 to TRBJ1-1; 12 nucleotides match TRBD1. The sample in question was peripheral blood, obtained before any cancer treatment. As DNA, the CDR3 is TGTGCCAGCAGCCCCAGGGGACAGGGGGCGGGTGAAGCTTTCTTT. It is translated as CASSPRGQGAGEAFF.